This TCR beta chain was sequenced in a study of T cell responses to AZD1222 COVID-19 vaccine. The method was immunoSEQ multiplex PCR; TCRdb's version includes in-frame clones alone and lacks a portion of them. The repertoire holds about 160,000 clones, with around 90% as singletons. This CDR3 has 14 amino acids. Per the germline V gene, CDR1 is SGHAT and CDR2 is FQNNGV. Trimming took off 2 bases at V and 0 bases at J, with 6 bases between the two ends. V gene TRBV11-2 combines with J gene TRBJ2-3; D not resolved. The input for sequencing was peripheral blood, taken 28 days after the second AZD1222 dose. The clonotype was recovered from an adult who received the AZD1222 COVID-19 vaccine. The CDR3: CASSLRASTDTQYF. The CDR3 nucleotides read TGTGCCAGCAGCTTACGCGCGAGCACAGATACGCAGTATTTT.